Below, 18 T cell receptor beta chains from the same sample are listed, as sequenced in a study of T cells after yellow fever vaccination. MiXCR, run by TCRdb on the 5' RACE reads, gives a single entry per CDR3 protein. The sample lists 300,000 to 400,000 distinct CDR3 sequences, 4% seen once, with 20% to 25% in the top ten. Sequenced material: PBMCs, taken 5 days after the yellow fever booster vaccination. The origin of the receptors is a young man who received the YFV17D yellow fever vaccine.

This clonotype was recorded many times. The chain couples TRBV7-2 to TRBJ1-3; tentative D call: TRBD1 (6 bases). Looked up from germline, CDR1 is SGHTA and CDR2 is FQGNSA. The CDR3 contains 16 residues. Trimming cost V 4 bases and J 3 bases, with 16 bases left between them. CDR3 sequence reads: CASSSAWGAGGNTIYF. For the CDR3, the DNA is TGTGCCAGCAGCTCTGCTTGGGGGGCTGGTGGAAACACCATATATTTT.

This clonotype occurred a few times. This chain uses TRBV7-2 with TRBJ1-5, with 7 nucleotides matching TRBD1. The CDR3 has 14 residues. J was trimmed by 6 bases and V by 1 base; bases with no gene match: 3. CDR1 SGHTA and CDR2 FQGNSA come from the germline V gene. CDR3 bases: TGTGCCAGCAGCTTAGAGGGGGCTGTTCAGCCCCAGCATTTT. Translated: CASSLEGAVQPQHF. The full variable domain, with the rest looked up from reference TRBV7-2 and TRBJ1-5, is GAGVSQSPSNKVTEKGKDVELRCDPISGHTALYWYRQSLGQGLEFLIYFQGNSAPDKSGLPSDRFSAERTGGSVSTLTIQRTQQEDSAVYLCASSLEGAVQPQHFGDGTRLSIL.

This clonotype showed up just a few times. This rearrangement joins TRBV9 to TRBJ2-5, with D uncertain. The CDR3 is 15 residues long. Germline lookup yields CDR1 SGDLS and CDR2 YYNGEE. Trimming left V 7 bases short and J 1 base short, with 17 bases between. The CDR3 bases are TGTGCCAGCCAAGGTTCCGACGGCGCCCAAGAGACCCAGTACTTC. It yields the protein CASQGSDGAQETQYF.

This clonotype has at least ten counts. This may arise from a read error, as a much more abundant clone is one base away. The chain couples TRBV4-3 to TRBJ1-5; the match to TRBD1 covers 7 bases. CDR1 is LGHNA, CDR2 YSLEER, per germline. V trimming: 2 bases; J trimming: 6 bases; junction bases outside the gene matches: 10. The CDR3 spans 16 residues. The CDR3 region has the DNA TGCGCCAGCAGCCAAACTGGTGAGGGGGCGAGTCAGCCCCAGCATTTT. This gives the protein CASSQTGEGASQPQHF.

This clonotype was seen a few times. The CDR3 sequence: CASSVVGMTGGFPGELFF. The CDR3 DNA reads TGTGCCAGCAGCGTAGTTGGAATGACAGGGGGCTTCCCCGGGGAGCTGTTTTTT. This chain links TRBV9 with TRBJ2-2, with TRBD1 matching over 10 bases. Trimming cost V 0 bases and J 6 bases; bases outside gene matches: 11. This CDR3 has 18 residues. The germline CDR1 and CDR2 sequences are SGDLS and YYNGEE.

The chain links TRBV20-1 to TRBJ2-1, with TRBD2 identical over 7 bases. CDR1 is DFQATT and CDR2 is SNEGSKA in the germline V gene (reference sequence). Unmatched junction bases numbered 10, after V lost 6 bases and J lost 2 bases. This CDR3 contains 15 residues. The CDR3 spells CSALGGRGAYNEQFF. CDR3 nucleotide sequence: TGCAGTGCCCTCGGGGGGAGGGGCGCCTACAATGAGCAGTTCTTC.

This chain uses TRBV6-5 with TRBJ1-1; the D gene is possibly TRBD1 (5 bases). Germline V CDR1 and CDR2: MNHEY, SVGAGI. The CDR3 totals 13 residues. The germline V and J ends were trimmed by 6 bases and 6 bases, with 14 bases remaining between them. The CDR3 protein is CASRNPGSAEAFF. CDR3 bases: TGTGCCAGCAGGAACCCAGGGTCTGCTGAAGCTTTCTTT.

The V call is TRBV5-5, the J call TRBJ1-2; D is undetermined. Trimming stripped 0 bases from V and 8 bases from J, with 8 bases between. Germline assignment: CDR1 SGHKS and CDR2 YYEKEE (reference sequence). The CDR3 contains 12 residues. CDR3 in DNA: TGTGCCAGCAGCTTGGTTTCCAAGGGCTACACCTTC. The encoded protein is CASSLVSKGYTF.

CDR3 bases: TGCAGTGCTAGAGTAACCTTTCAAGAGACCCAGTACTTC. Its protein is CSARVTFQETQYF. The V and J genes are TRBV20-1 and TRBJ2-5; D gene uncertain. V dropped 1 base and J dropped 2 bases, with 8 bases sitting between them. Germline-derived CDR1 and CDR2 are DFQATT and SNEGSKA (reference sequence). The CDR3 runs to 13 residues.

The chain has TRBV5-1 and TRBJ1-1; TRBD1 aligns across 7 bases. Germline V gene data show CDR1 as SGHRS and CDR2 as YFSETQ. This CDR3 is built from 15 residues. Trimming took 0 bases from V and 4 from J; bases not matched to a gene: 6. CDR3 nucleotides: TGCGCCAGCAGCTTGGACAGACAGGGAGGCACTGAAGCTTTCTTT. This translates into CASSLDRQGGTEAFF.

This clonotype was observed at least ten times. The V gene is TRBV7-2, the J gene TRBJ2-1; D unclear. The CDR3 is made up of 15 amino acids. The V end was cut by 1 base, the J end by 4 bases, with 11 bases between. From germline, CDR1 is SGHTA and CDR2 FQGNSA. Written as DNA, the CDR3 is TGTGCCAGCAGCTTAGAAGTGGGTCGGTACAATGAGCAGTTCTTC. Translation: CASSLEVGRYNEQFF.

The chain employs TRBV4-3 and TRBJ2-2, with D possibly being TRBD1 (5 bases). This CDR3 contains 17 residues. Germline CDR1 reads LGHNA; CDR2 reads YSLEER. Trimming pared 0 bases from V and 0 bases from J, leaving 11 bases between. The CDR3 loop reads CASSQDRGFANTGELFF. CDR3 in DNA: TGCGCCAGCAGCCAAGATAGGGGTTTCGCGAACACCGGGGAGCTGTTTTTT.

The V call is TRBV6-1, the J call TRBJ2-1; weak D call: TRBD1 (5 bases). The CDR3 consists of 11 residues. Germline V CDR1 and CDR2: MNHNS, SASEGT. V lost 4 bases, J lost 9 bases, and 7 bases lay in between. CDR3 bases: TGTGCCAGCAGTGGACAGCTTGAGCAGTTCTTC. Its translation is CASSGQLEQFF.

This chain joins TRBV4-1 and TRBJ2-7, with D possibly TRBD1 on 5 matching bases. V dropped 0 bases and J dropped 5 bases, with 14 bases sitting between them. From germline, CDR1 is MGHRA and CDR2 YSYEKL. This CDR3 is built from 15 residues. The CDR3 DNA is TGCGCCAGCAGCCAAGAGGCACAGGTCGTCCACGAGCAGTACTTC. It is translated as CASSQEAQVVHEQYF.

This clonotype was observed at least ten times. The V and J genes are TRBV18 and TRBJ2-3, with 10 bases lining up with TRBD1. The CDR3 contains 14 residues. V was pared by 8 bases and J by 4 bases, with 6 bases of the junction left unmatched. Germline lookup yields CDR1 KGHSH and CDR2 LQKENI. CDR3 in amino acids: CASSPGQGSDTQYF. CDR3 sequence (DNA): TGTGCCAGCAGCCCGGGACAGGGGTCAGATACGCAGTATTTT.

For the CDR3, the DNA is TGTGCCAGCAGCTTAGTACTAGCGGGAAGCACAGATACGCAGTATTTT. Translated, it gives CASSLVLAGSTDTQYF. The chain is built from TRBV11-2 and TRBJ2-3; 10 bases map to TRBD2. V shed 1 base, J shed 0 bases, and the junction held 1 base outside the gene matches. Germline V gene sequence: CDR1 SGHAT, CDR2 FQNNGV. The CDR3 loop spans 16 amino acids.

CDR3 DNA sequence: TGTGCCACCTCGGATACAACTAATGAAAAACTGTTTTTT. Its protein product is CATSDTTNEKLFF. The chain employs TRBV10-3 and TRBJ1-4; D is uncertain. In germline, CDR1 is ENHRY, CDR2 SYGVKD. V was shortened by 10 bases and J by 0 bases, with 9 bases between the two germline ends. The CDR3 runs 13 residues.

This clonotype was detected a few times. The chain links TRBV3-1 to TRBJ2-3; TRBD1 aligns across 9 bases. From germline, CDR1 is LGHDT and CDR2 YNNKEL (reference sequence). Trimming removed 4 bases from V and 6 bases from J; junction bases left unmatched: 5. CDR3 length: 14 residues. The CDR3 protein is CASSRGTGFDTQYF. Written as DNA, the CDR3 is TGTGCCAGCAGCCGCGGGACAGGGTTTGATACGCAGTATTTT.